This is a list of T cell receptor beta chains from one sample in a study of cytomegalovirus exposure and HLA in healthy donors. Some clones are missing from TCRdb's copy, which holds only in-frame ones; the method was immunoSEQ multiplex PCR. This sample's table has 150,000 to 200,000 clones. Input material: PBMCs. These receptor sequences come from an older woman in good health and CMV-seronegative. CDR3s include the opening cysteine and the closing phenylalanine or tryptophan. Fields, in order: D gene, J gene, V gene, CDR3 DNA, CDR3 protein. A D gene is named only where the DNA matches it firmly.

d_gene: TRBD2; j_gene: TRBJ2-1; v_gene: TRBV18; CDR3nt: TGTGCCAGCTCACCCGGAGCGGGGGGGCCTGATGAGCAGTTCTTC; CDR3aa: CASSPGAGGPDEQFF
d_gene: NA; j_gene: TRBJ2-1; v_gene: TRBV10-3; CDR3nt: TGTGCCATCAGGGCGGGCCCCTCCCGGAATGAGCAGTTCTTC; CDR3aa: CAIRAGPSRNEQFF
d_gene: TRBD2; j_gene: TRBJ2-7; v_gene: TRBV18; CDR3nt: TGTGCCAGCTCACCGGGGACTACCGCCTACGAGCAGTACTTC; CDR3aa: CASSPGTTAYEQYF
d_gene: NA; j_gene: TRBJ2-5; v_gene: TRBV2; CDR3nt: TGTGCCAGCAGCCCATTCGGTAGGGGGCAAGAGACCCAGTACTTC; CDR3aa: CASSPFGRGQETQYF
d_gene: NA; j_gene: TRBJ1-1; v_gene: TRBV11-2; CDR3nt: TGTGCCAGCAGCTTAGAACGGAGCACTGAAGCTTTCTTT; CDR3aa: CASSLERSTEAFF
d_gene: TRBD1; j_gene: TRBJ2-2; v_gene: TRBV29-1; CDR3nt: TGCAGCGTTGAAGGGGACAGAGCGAACACCGGGGAGCTGTTTTTT; CDR3aa: CSVEGDRANTGELFF
d_gene: NA; j_gene: TRBJ1-6; v_gene: TRBV5-1; CDR3nt: TGCGCCAGCAGTACGGGGGACGCAAGGGATTCACCCCTCCACTTT; CDR3aa: CASSTGDARDSPLHF
d_gene: TRBD2; j_gene: TRBJ2-3; v_gene: TRBV28; CDR3nt: TGTGCCAGCAGTTCTAGCGGGAGGGCCACAGATACGCAGTATTTT; CDR3aa: CASSSSGRATDTQYF
d_gene: TRBD2; j_gene: TRBJ2-5; v_gene: TRBV9; CDR3nt: TGTGCCAGCAGCGTAGCCCCCCGTGGGGGGGGTGCAGGAGGTCAAGAGACCCAGTACTTC; CDR3aa: CASSVAPRGGGAGGQETQYF
d_gene: NA; j_gene: TRBJ1-3; v_gene: TRBV19; CDR3nt: TGTGCCAGTAGTATCCAGGCTGGAAACACCATATATTTT; CDR3aa: CASSIQAGNTIYF
d_gene: NA; j_gene: TRBJ1-5; v_gene: TRBV9; CDR3nt: TGTGCCAGCAGCCGAGAGGAGCTTGGCCAGCCCCAGCATTTT; CDR3aa: CASSREELGQPQHF
d_gene: NA; j_gene: TRBJ1-1; v_gene: TRBV2; CDR3nt: TGTGCCACGAGGGGAGGGAGGGGTTGGGGAGACACTGAAGCTTTCTTT; CDR3aa: CATRGGRGWGDTEAFF
d_gene: TRBD1; j_gene: TRBJ1-3; v_gene: TRBV6-1; CDR3nt: TGTGCCAGCAGTGAAATTCCCCGGACAGGGCCTGGAAACACCATATATTTT; CDR3aa: CASSEIPRTGPGNTIYF
d_gene: NA; j_gene: TRBJ2-3; v_gene: TRBV6-5; CDR3nt: TGTGCCAGCAGTTACGACGGGGGACTCACAGATACGCAGTATTTT; CDR3aa: CASSYDGGLTDTQYF
d_gene: TRBD2; j_gene: TRBJ2-1; v_gene: TRBV5-1; CDR3nt: TGCGCCAGCAGCTCCGGGACTAGCGATCTTGAGCAGTTCTTC; CDR3aa: CASSSGTSDLEQFF
d_gene: TRBD1; j_gene: TRBJ1-1; v_gene: TRBV19; CDR3nt: TGTGCCAGTAGTTCGACAGGGTTCGGGACTGAAGCTTTCTTT; CDR3aa: CASSSTGFGTEAFF
d_gene: NA; j_gene: TRBJ2-7; v_gene: TRBV10-1; CDR3nt: TGCGCCAGCAGTGAAGGGGCGGACTACGAGCAGTACTTC; CDR3aa: CASSEGADYEQYF
d_gene: NA; j_gene: TRBJ2-7; v_gene: TRBV6-1; CDR3nt: TGTGCCAGCACTCGGGACTTCCCTCCCTACGAGCAGTACTTC; CDR3aa: CASTRDFPPYEQYF
d_gene: NA; j_gene: TRBJ1-1; v_gene: TRBV9; CDR3nt: TGTGCCAGCAGCGGGATCCTAGGGAACACTGAAGCTTTCTTT; CDR3aa: CASSGILGNTEAFF
d_gene: NA; j_gene: TRBJ1-5; v_gene: TRBV18; CDR3nt: TGTGCCAGCTCCCCGGGGGGTGATCAGCCCCAGCATTTT; CDR3aa: CASSPGGDQPQHF
d_gene: TRBD1; j_gene: TRBJ2-5; v_gene: TRBV18; CDR3nt: TGTGCCAGCTCAGGACAGGGGGAGACCCAGTACTTC; CDR3aa: CASSGQGETQYF
d_gene: TRBD2; j_gene: TRBJ2-1; v_gene: TRBV5-5; CDR3nt: TGTGCCAGCAGCTTGGCTCTACTAGCGGGGGGACTGAGCTCCTACAATGAGCAGTTCTTC; CDR3aa: CASSLALLAGGLSSYNEQFF
d_gene: TRBD2; j_gene: TRBJ2-7; v_gene: TRBV5-1; CDR3nt: TGCGCCAGCAGCACTTCGACTAGCGGAGCCTACGAGCAGTACTTC; CDR3aa: CASSTSTSGAYEQYF
d_gene: NA; j_gene: TRBJ1-3; v_gene: TRBV10-3; CDR3nt: TGTGCCATCAGTGAGTCCCCGGGGTGGGCTGGAAACACCATATATTTT; CDR3aa: CAISESPGWAGNTIYF
d_gene: NA; j_gene: TRBJ2-5; v_gene: TRBV18; CDR3nt: TGTGCCAGCTCACCACCCAACCAAGAGACCCAGTACTTC; CDR3aa: CASSPPNQETQYF
d_gene: TRBD2; j_gene: TRBJ2-5; v_gene: TRBV27; CDR3nt: TGTGCCAGCAGTTTCGGGGGGGAGACCCAGTACTTC; CDR3aa: CASSFGGETQYF
d_gene: TRBD1; j_gene: TRBJ1-6; v_gene: TRBV28; CDR3nt: TGTGCCAGCAGTTCCGACAGGGTCGGGTCACCCCTCCACTTT; CDR3aa: CASSSDRVGSPLHF
d_gene: TRBD1; j_gene: TRBJ1-1; v_gene: TRBV4-1; CDR3nt: TGCGCCAGCAGCCAAGAGGCACAGGGGGTCTTCACTGAAGCTTTCTTT; CDR3aa: CASSQEAQGVFTEAFF
d_gene: NA; j_gene: TRBJ2-1; v_gene: TRBV7-6; CDR3nt: TGTGCCAGCAGCTACATCCTAGCCAATGAGCAGTTCTTC; CDR3aa: CASSYILANEQFF
d_gene: TRBD1; j_gene: TRBJ1-2; v_gene: TRBV19; CDR3nt: TGTGCCAGTAGTATAGAAGACAGGGCTAACTATGGCTACACCTTC; CDR3aa: CASSIEDRANYGYTF
d_gene: NA; j_gene: TRBJ2-7; v_gene: TRBV14; CDR3nt: TGTGCCAGCAGCCGAAGGCGGAGCTACGAGCAGTACTTC; CDR3aa: CASSRRRSYEQYF